This is a list of T cell receptor beta chains from one sample in a study of OX40 agonist ivuxolimab in advanced cancers. Libraries were prepared by immunoSEQ multiplex PCR; TCRdb keeps only in-frame clonotypes and omits some of them. This sample carries about 34,000 clones, 92% of them seen once, and the ten largest clones take around 4.2%. Sequenced here: CD4+ or CD8+ T cells sorted from blood, sampled in a trial of the OX40 agonist ivuxolimab. All receptors derive from an adult with an advanced solid tumor such as melanoma, head and neck, liver or kidney cancer. The CDR3 runs from the conserved cysteine through the conserved F or W. A D gene is named only where the DNA matches it firmly. A row's size may be missing; if present it is once, few, many or a size class.

once	.	TRBV7-8	TRBJ2-7	CASSLSQSSYEQYF	TGTGCCAGCAGCTTGTCCCAGAGCTCCTACGAGCAGTACTTC
.	.	TRBV19	TRBJ1-1	CASSSPGSGMNTEAFF	TGTGCCAGTAGTAGCCCTGGGTCAGGGATGAACACTGAAGCTTTCTTT
once	TRBD1	TRBV27	TRBJ1-5	CASSFSGGEQPQHF	TGTGCCAGCAGTTTTTCAGGGGGCGAGCAGCCCCAGCATTTT
once	TRBD1	TRBV4-3	TRBJ2-7	CASSQARGQGLNEQYF	TGCGCCAGCAGCCAAGCGCGGGGACAGGGTTTGAACGAGCAGTACTTC
.	.	TRBV5-4	TRBJ2-6	CASRGPFSGANVLTF	TGTGCCAGCAGGGGTCCCTTCTCTGGGGCCAACGTCCTGACTTTC
.	TRBD1	TRBV27	TRBJ2-1	CASSLGQVDNEQFF	TGTGCCAGCAGTTTGGGACAGGTTGACAATGAGCAGTTCTTC
.	.	TRBV6-5	TRBJ1-2	CASRYSGMAHGYTF	TGTGCCAGCAGATACTCAGGGATGGCACATGGCTACACCTTC
once	TRBD1	TRBV7-2	TRBJ1-6	CASSPTGQGNSPLHF	TGTGCCAGCAGCCCAACGGGACAGGGGAATTCACCCCTCCACTTT
once	.	TRBV20-1	TRBJ2-7	CSVRREYEQYF	TGCAGTGTACGGAGAGAATACGAGCAGTACTTC
.	.	TRBV5-4	TRBJ1-4	CASSLAGGATNEKLFF	TGTGCCAGCAGCTTGGCGGGGGGTGCAACTAATGAAAAACTGTTTTTT
few	TRBD2	TRBV5-1	TRBJ2-1	CASGWTSQGGEQFF	TGCGCCAGCGGCTGGACTAGCCAGGGAGGTGAGCAGTTCTTC
.	.	TRBV5-1	TRBJ2-5	CASSPAGTQETQYF	TGCGCCAGCAGCCCTGCGGGCACCCAAGAGACCCAGTACTTC
.	.	TRBV19	TRBJ2-5	CASSIGYSQSRETQYF	TGTGCCAGTAGTATAGGGTACAGTCAATCGAGAGAGACCCAGTACTTC
.	.	TRBV5-6	TRBJ1-2	CASSLRTTGTYYGYTF	TGTGCCAGCAGCTTGCGAACCACCGGGACGTACTATGGCTACACCTTC
.	.	TRBV6-1	TRBJ1-5	CASSETSNQPQHF	TGTGCCAGCAGTGAAACCAGCAATCAGCCCCAGCATTTT
.	TRBD1	TRBV10-1	TRBJ2-7	CASSESPRGPYEQYF	TGCGCCAGCAGTGAGTCGCCCAGGGGGCCCTACGAGCAGTACTTC